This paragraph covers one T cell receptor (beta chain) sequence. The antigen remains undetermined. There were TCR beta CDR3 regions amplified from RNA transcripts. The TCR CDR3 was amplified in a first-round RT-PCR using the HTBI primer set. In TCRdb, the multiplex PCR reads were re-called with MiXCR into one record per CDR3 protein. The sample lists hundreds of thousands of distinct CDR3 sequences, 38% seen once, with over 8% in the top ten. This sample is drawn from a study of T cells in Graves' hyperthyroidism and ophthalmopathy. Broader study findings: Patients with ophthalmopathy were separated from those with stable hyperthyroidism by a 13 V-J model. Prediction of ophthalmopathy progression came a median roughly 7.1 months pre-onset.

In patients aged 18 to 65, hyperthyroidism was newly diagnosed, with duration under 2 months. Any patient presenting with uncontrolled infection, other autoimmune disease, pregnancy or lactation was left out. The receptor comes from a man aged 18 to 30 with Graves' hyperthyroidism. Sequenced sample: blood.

CDR3 DNA: TGCAGCGTTCAGGGGGCTAGCACAGATACGCAGTATTTT. As protein: CSVQGASTDTQYF. This chain links TRBV29-1 with TRBJ2-3, with 8 positions matching TRBD1. Germline CDR1 SQVTM, CDR2 ANQGSEA. Trimming took 5 bases from V and 0 from J; bases not matched to a gene: 1. This CDR3 spans 13 amino acids.